This T cell receptor (beta chain) was sequenced in a study of cytomegalovirus exposure and HLA in healthy donors. CDR3 length: 14 residues. Germline loops: CDR1 MNHEY, CDR2 SVGAGI. V was shortened by 8 bases and J by 3 bases, with 16 bases between the two germline ends. The PCR ran on 60 Vbeta and 13 Jbeta primers. This table comes from immunoSEQ multiplex PCR, and its TCRdb copy is limited to in-frame clones, with some not included. This sample's table reports about 39,000 clones. This TCR derives from a woman aged 25-40 years in good health and CMV-seropositive. V usage is TRBV6-5 and J usage is TRBJ2-5; the D gene is possibly TRBD2 (6 bases). Sequences were obtained from PBMCs. CDR3 sequence: CASRPGTAKETQYF. The CDR3 DNA is TGTGCCAGCCGCCCCGGGACTGCGAAAGAGACCCAGTACTTC.